The 27 T cell receptor beta chains listed next were all sequenced from one sample in a study of shared clonotypes between healthy human individuals. Assay: immunoSEQ multiplex PCR; the TCRdb copy retains only in-frame clones and omits some. The sample has over 2 million clones; about 95% are singletons. Naive-designated CD8 cells lacked CD45RO, were positively enriched for CCR7, and omitted terminally differentiated effector memory CD45RA+ cells. The sequencing input was naive CD8+ T cells sorted from blood. Source of these receptors: a man between 18 and 29 years old in good health.

The chain uses TRBV9 and TRBJ2-1, with D perhaps matching TRBD1 or TRBD2 (6 bases each). Between the trimmed V and J ends, which lost 4 bases and 8 bases, there was a span of 13 bases. Germline V lookup: CDR1 SGDLS, CDR2 YYNGEE. The CDR3 loop spans 13 amino acids. The CDR3 nucleotides are TGTGCCAGCAGCCTAGGGGGGCAAGATGAGCAGTTCTTC. Amino acids: CASSLGGQDEQFF.

The rearrangement joins TRBV5-5 to TRBJ2-7, with no clear D. Trimming took 0 bases from V and 5 from J, leaving 18 bases between them. The CDR3 runs to 16 residues. In germline, CDR1 is SGHKS, CDR2 YYEKEE (reference sequence). This chain's CDR3 is CASSLAGRRQWDEQYF. The CDR3 DNA reads TGTGCCAGCAGCTTGGCCGGGCGGCGGCAATGGGACGAGCAGTACTTC.

A word on this clone: Other DNA variants within this sample encode the same CDR3. The CDR3 reads CASSLALDYEQYF. CDR3 in DNA: TGTGCCAGCAGCTTAGCGCTTGACTACGAGCAGTACTTC. The chain carries TRBV7-6 and TRBJ2-7; D is undetermined. With 0 bases removed from V and 3 bases from J, the gap between germline ends came to 6 bases. CDR3 length: 13 residues. Germline V lookup: CDR1 SGHVS, CDR2 FNYEAQ.

Comments on this clone: The sample holds other DNA sequences that translate to the same CDR3. V is TRBV7-2 and J is TRBJ2-1; possibly TRBD2 for D (5 bases). Looked up from germline, CDR1 is SGHTA and CDR2 is FQGNSA. The CDR3 extends over 14 amino acids. V lost 2 bases and J lost 0, with 5 bases in between. CDR3 residues: CASSLSGSYNEQFF. The DNA of the CDR3 is TGTGCCAGCAGCTTAAGCGGCTCCTACAATGAGCAGTTCTTC.

The chain recombines TRBV13 with TRBJ2-5; possible D gene TRBD1, 6 bases. Trimming cost V 2 bases and J 0 bases, with 7 bases left between them. The CDR3 has 14 residues. Germline V gene sequence: CDR1 PRHDT, CDR2 FYEKMQ (reference sequence). CDR3 bases: TGTGCCAGCAGCTTAAGGACAGACCAAGAGACCCAGTACTTC. It is translated as CASSLRTDQETQYF.

The chain joins TRBV30 to TRBJ1-2, with 9 bases fitting TRBD1. The germline V gene has CDR1 GTSNPN and CDR2 SVGIG (reference sequence). This CDR3 has 12 amino acids. V shed 3 bases and J 6 bases; nucleotides not matched to a gene: 2. CDR3 coding DNA: TGTGCCTGGAGGACAGGGGGAAATGGCTACACCTTC. Its translation: CAWRTGGNGYTF.

Remarks on this clone: This sample includes further DNA sequences coding for the same CDR3. The V and J genes are TRBV19 and TRBJ2-7; D not resolved. This CDR3 spans 13 amino acids. Germline loops: CDR1 LNHDA, CDR2 SQIVND (reference sequence). V lost 5 bases and J lost 4, with 12 bases in between. The CDR3 here is CASSVGPLYEQYF. DNA for the CDR3: TGTGCCAGTAGTGTAGGACCCTTATACGAGCAGTACTTC.

For this clone: The junction and the germline gene differ at one end; a read error may be behind it. The chain carries TRBV2 and TRBJ2-1; 10 bases agree with TRBD2. CDR3 size: 12 residues. Per germline, CDR1 SNHLY and CDR2 FYNNEI. This CDR3 is CASSETSGDSLF. The CDR3 region has the DNA TGTGCCAGCAGTGAAACTAGCGGGGACTCCCTCTTC.

The rearrangement links TRBV27 to TRBJ2-1; weak D call: TRBD1 (5 bases). The CDR3 is made up of 11 amino acids. Germline V gene sequence: CDR1 MNHEY, CDR2 SMNVEV (reference sequence). V lost 9 bases and J 7 bases, leaving 10 bases between the germline ends. The CDR3 nucleotides read TGTGCCAGTGCTAGGGGTAATGAGCAGTTCTTC. This codes for CASARGNEQFF.

This clone was recorded once. The chain combines TRBV7-3 with TRBJ2-1; 9 bases are a match to TRBD2. CDR1 and CDR2 from the germline V gene are SGHTA and FQGTGA. V gave up 1 base and J gave up 7 bases; unmatched junction bases: 5. The CDR3 is made up of 15 amino acids. Here the CDR3 DNA reads TGTGCCAGCAGCTTAATAGCGGGGGAAGGTAATGAGCAGTTCTTC. Protein product: CASSLIAGEGNEQFF.

The chain is built from TRBV27 and TRBJ2-4; 7 bases agree with TRBD2. Germline-derived CDR1 and CDR2 are MNHEY and SMNVEV (reference sequence). V lost 3 bases, J lost 0 bases, and 2 bases stayed unmatched. The CDR3 has 15 residues. As DNA, the CDR3 is TGTGCCAGCAGTTTTTGGGGGGGAGCCAAAAACATTCAGTACTTC. Amino acids: CASSFWGGAKNIQYF.

This sequence joins TRBV28 and TRBJ2-3; TRBD1 is a possible D gene (6 bases). Trimming pared 5 bases from V and 1 base from J, leaving 13 bases between. The CDR3 runs to 15 residues. The germline CDR1 and CDR2 sequences are MDHEN and SYDVKM. The CDR3 sequence is CASSGYRVGTDTQYF. CDR3 bases: TGTGCCAGCAGTGGTTACAGGGTGGGCACAGATACGCAGTATTTT.

The chain has TRBV7-9 and TRBJ2-7; possible D gene TRBD2, 6 bases. Germline V CDR1 and CDR2: SEHNR, FQNEAQ (reference sequence). Trimming shortened V by 10 bases and J by 2 bases, and 15 bases separated the two germline ends. The CDR3 length is 13 residues. CDR3 nucleotide sequence: TGTGCCACTAGGCGGGACCAGACCTACGAGCAGTACTTC. This encodes CATRRDQTYEQYF.

The chain employs TRBV15 and TRBJ2-7; 9 nucleotides align to TRBD2. The CDR3 runs to 20 residues. V lost 4 bases, J lost 0 bases, and 19 bases stayed unmatched. Germline values: CDR1 LNHNV, CDR2 YYDKDF (reference sequence). The CDR3 loop reads CATSKVGFSGSFLDSYEQYF. CDR3 in DNA: TGTGCCACCAGCAAAGTGGGGTTTAGCGGGAGTTTCTTAGACTCCTACGAGCAGTACTTC.

The V gene is TRBV10-2, the J gene TRBJ2-3, with 8 nucleotides matching TRBD1. V was pared by 8 bases and J by 3 bases, with 7 bases of the junction left unmatched. The length of the CDR3 is 14 residues. Germline V gene data show CDR1 as WSHSY and CDR2 as SAAADI. The CDR3 reads CASRRTGMTDTQYF. CDR3 coding DNA: TGCGCCAGCCGCAGGACAGGGATGACAGATACGCAGTATTTT.

The chain combines TRBV4-1 with TRBJ1-4; 7 bases match TRBD1. Germline V gives CDR1 MGHRA, CDR2 YSYEKL. The CDR3 is made up of 16 amino acids. The V segment lost 3 bases and the J segment 4 bases; nucleotides outside the gene matches: 8. Here the CDR3 DNA reads TGCGCCAGCAGCCATGACAGGGTGGGCGTTAATGAAAAACTGTTTTTT. As protein: CASSHDRVGVNEKLFF.

The V call is TRBV10-3, the J call TRBJ1-1; 7 positions agree with TRBD1. The CDR3 consists of 13 residues. J was trimmed by 0 bases and V by 9 bases; bases with no gene match: 4. Germline CDR1 reads ENHRY; CDR2 reads SYGVKD. CDR3 region: CAIADRVNTEAFF. In nucleotides, the CDR3 is TGTGCCATAGCAGACAGGGTGAACACTGAAGCTTTCTTT.

CDR3 in amino acids: CATSREGGGNEQFF. The CDR3 DNA reads TGTGCCACCAGCAGAGAGGGCGGCGGGAATGAGCAGTTCTTC. The rearrangement joins TRBV15 to TRBJ2-1; perhaps TRBD2 as D (5 bases). Trimming left V 0 bases short and J 7 bases short, with 10 bases between. Looked up from germline, CDR1 is LNHNV and CDR2 is YYDKDF (reference sequence). The CDR3 is 14 residues long.

This sequence joins TRBV27 and TRBJ2-7; D not resolved. Trimming pared 4 bases from V and 3 bases from J, leaving 10 bases between. Germline V lookup: CDR1 MNHEY, CDR2 SMNVEV (reference sequence). CDR3 length: 13 amino acids. CDR3 nucleotide sequence: TGTGCCAGCAGTTATAATGGGAACTACGAGCAGTACTTC. This translates into CASSYNGNYEQYF.

DNA for the CDR3: TGTGCCAGCACCAATGGGGTCTCTGGGGCCAACGTCCTGACTTTC. As protein: CASTNGVSGANVLTF. The chain has TRBV27 and TRBJ2-6, with D uncertain. Germline CDR1 MNHEY, CDR2 SMNVEV (reference sequence). The CDR3 is made up of 15 amino acids. Trimming left V 7 bases short and J 0 bases short, with 10 bases between.

The rearrangement links TRBV27 to TRBJ1-2; tentatively, D is TRBD1 (5 bases). CDR3 size: 15 residues. Trimming shortened V by 1 base and J by 2 bases, and 11 bases separated the two germline ends. CDR1 is MNHEY and CDR2 is SMNVEV in the germline V gene (reference sequence). As DNA, the CDR3 is TGTGCCAGCAGTTTATATCAGGGCTCAAACTATGGCTACACCTTC. Encoded protein: CASSLYQGSNYGYTF.

The rearrangement joins TRBV28 to TRBJ1-1; TRBD1 agrees at 7 bases. Per germline, CDR1 MDHEN and CDR2 SYDVKM. V was clipped by 4 bases and J by 5 bases; unmatched bases: 10. This CDR3 contains 15 residues. Here the CDR3 reads CASSSEGALWTEAFF. The DNA of the CDR3 is TGTGCCAGCAGTTCTGAGGGGGCGCTTTGGACTGAAGCTTTCTTT.

This clone has more than one count but fewer than ten. The identical CDR3 is also encoded by other nucleotide sequences in the sample. The chain has TRBV30 and TRBJ2-7; possibly TRBD2 for D (5 bases). CDR1 and CDR2 from the germline V gene are GTSNPN and SVGIG (reference sequence). Trimming removed 0 bases at V and 5 bases at J, with 8 bases between. The CDR3 is made up of 12 amino acids. The CDR3 protein is CAWSVLGNEQYF. The CDR3 nucleotides read TGTGCCTGGAGTGTACTAGGGAACGAGCAGTACTTC. The full variable domain, in which reference TRBV30 and TRBJ2-7 provide the parts outside the CDR3, is SQTIHQWPATLVQPVGSPLSLECTVEGTSNPNLYWYRQAAGRGLQLLFYSVGIGQISSEVPQNLSASRPQDRQFILSSKKLLLSDSGFYLCAWSVLGNEQYFGPGTRLTVT.

This rearrangement joins TRBV19 to TRBJ1-5; TRBD1 might be the D (5 bases). Germline V lookup: CDR1 LNHDA, CDR2 SQIVND (reference sequence). This CDR3 is 14 amino acids long. V dropped 3 bases and J dropped 5 bases, with 11 bases sitting between them. The CDR3 coding sequence is TGTGCCAGTAGTATCCGGGACTGGGATCAGCCCCAGCATTTT. Translation: CASSIRDWDQPQHF.

A single count supports this clone. The J gene is TRBJ1-5, the V gene TRBV27, with 9 bases lining up with TRBD1. There are 17 residues in the CDR3. V shed 4 bases and J 9 bases; nucleotides not matched to a gene: 16. From germline, CDR1 is MNHEY and CDR2 SMNVEV (reference sequence). The CDR3 protein is CASSSATGTGYPLPQHF. The CDR3 coding sequence is TGTGCCAGCAGTTCCGCCACCGGGACAGGGTATCCTCTGCCCCAGCATTTT.

A word on this clone: Other DNA sequences in this sample translate to the same CDR3. This sequence joins TRBV19 and TRBJ2-7; D tentatively reads TRBD1 or TRBD2 (6 bases each). The CDR3 length is 14 residues. In germline, CDR1 is LNHDA, CDR2 SQIVND (reference sequence). V lost 1 base and J 2 bases, leaving 9 bases between the germline ends. The CDR3 DNA reads as TGTGCCAGTAGTATAGGGGGGGCCACCTACGAGCAGTACTTC. Translation: CASSIGGATYEQYF. Drawing the rest from reference TRBV19 and TRBJ2-7, the complete variable domain is DGGITQSPKYLFRKEGQNVTLSCEQNLNHDAMYWYRQDPGQGLRLIYYSQIVNDFQKGDIAEGYSVSREKKESFPLTVTSAQKNPTAFYLCASSIGGATYEQYFGPGTRLTVT.

The V call is TRBV10-1, the J call TRBJ1-5; D is possibly TRBD1 (6 bases). Between the trimmed V and J ends, which lost 4 bases and 0 bases, there was a span of 13 bases. There are 16 residues in the CDR3. Germline CDR1 WNHNN, CDR2 SYGVQD (reference sequence). The CDR3 coding sequence is TGCGCCAGCAGTGGGAGGGACATCCTTAGCAATCAGCCCCAGCATTTT. Its protein product is CASSGRDILSNQPQHF.